Detailed here is one TCR beta chain. Its antigen is currently unknown. The junction had 0 bases not matched to a gene; V was cut back by 3 bases and J by 4 bases. This CDR3 has 14 residues. CDR1 is SGDLS and CDR2 is YYNGEE in the germline V gene. The data belong to a study of cytomegalovirus exposure and HLA in healthy donors. On the study more broadly: Membership in the Caucasian-associated ancestry cluster was found for around four fifths of nearly 400 genotyped donors. Study observations and caveats: Earlier analysis yielded a pattern in which most TCR beta V segments were productive about 87% or about 30% of the time.

The PCR made use of 60 Vbeta and 13 Jbeta primers. TCRdb's copy holds only in-frame clones and misses some; the assay was immunoSEQ multiplex PCR. Of roughly 130,000 clones detected, 75% to 85% appear once; the ten largest clones hold 1%. The V and J genes are TRBV9 and TRBJ2-2, with 10 positions matching TRBD2. The source material was PBMCs. The receptor was isolated from a man in his forties in good health and CMV-seronegative. CDR3 protein: CASSASGSTGELFF. The CDR3 nucleotides are TGTGCCAGCAGCGCTAGCGGGAGCACCGGGGAGCTGTTTTTT. The full variable domain, in which reference TRBV9 and TRBJ2-2 provide the parts outside the CDR3, is DSGVTQTPKHLITATGQRVTLRCSPRSGDLSVYWYQQSLDQGLQFLIQYYNGEERAKGNILERFSAQQFPDLHSELNLSSLELGDSALYFCASSASGSTGELFFGEGSRLTVL.